This T cell receptor (beta chain) was captured in a study of cytomegalovirus exposure and HLA in healthy donors. Notes on the study in general: In a later analysis, several top co-occurrence clusters appeared linked to parvovirus B19, influenza, CMV and Epstein-Barr virus.

Regarding this clone: Its target is unknown.

The CDR3 consists of 15 residues. J gave up 3 bases and V 6 bases, and 4 bases lay outside the gene matches. From germline, CDR1 is WSHSY and CDR2 SAAADI. PCR used 60 Vbeta primers and 13 Jbeta primers. Only in-frame clones appear in the TCRdb table, and some are missing; sequencing was by immunoSEQ multiplex PCR. Of 150,000 to 200,000 clones in the sample, roughly 80% were seen once. The sample was PBMCs. The chain combines TRBV10-2 with TRBJ2-1, with 11 bases matching TRBD2. The TCR originated in a woman aged 18-30 years in good health and CMV-seronegative. The CDR3 coding sequence is TGCGCCAGCAGGCCGGGACTAGCGGTCTACAATGAGCAGTTCTTC. It encodes CASRPGLAVYNEQFF.